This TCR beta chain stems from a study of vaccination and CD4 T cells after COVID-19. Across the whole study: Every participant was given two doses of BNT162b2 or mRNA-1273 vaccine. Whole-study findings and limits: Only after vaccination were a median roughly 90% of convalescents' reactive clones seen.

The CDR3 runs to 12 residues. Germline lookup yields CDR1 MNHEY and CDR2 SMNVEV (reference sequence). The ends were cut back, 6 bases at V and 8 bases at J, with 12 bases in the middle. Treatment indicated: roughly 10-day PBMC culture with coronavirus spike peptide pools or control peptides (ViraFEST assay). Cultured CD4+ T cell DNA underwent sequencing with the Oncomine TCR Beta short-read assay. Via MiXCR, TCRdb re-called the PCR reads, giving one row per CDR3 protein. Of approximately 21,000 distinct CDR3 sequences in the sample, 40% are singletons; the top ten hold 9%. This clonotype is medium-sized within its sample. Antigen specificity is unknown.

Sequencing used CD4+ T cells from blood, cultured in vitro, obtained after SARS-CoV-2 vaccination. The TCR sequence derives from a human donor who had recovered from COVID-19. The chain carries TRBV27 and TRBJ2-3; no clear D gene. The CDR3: CASSAGLGTQYF. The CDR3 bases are TGTGCCAGCAGCGCCGGGCTAGGTACGCAGTATTTT.